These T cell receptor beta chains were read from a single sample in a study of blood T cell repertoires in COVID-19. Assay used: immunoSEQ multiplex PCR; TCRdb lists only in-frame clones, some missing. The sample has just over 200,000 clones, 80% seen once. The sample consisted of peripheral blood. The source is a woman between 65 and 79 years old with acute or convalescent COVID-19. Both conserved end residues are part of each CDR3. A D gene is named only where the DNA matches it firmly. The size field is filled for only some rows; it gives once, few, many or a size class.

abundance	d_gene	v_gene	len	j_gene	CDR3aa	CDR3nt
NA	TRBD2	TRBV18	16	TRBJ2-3	CASSPLTSGGTDTQYF	TGTGCCAGCTCACCTCTGACTAGCGGGGGCACAGATACGCAGTATTTT
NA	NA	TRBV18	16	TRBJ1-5	CASSPGTTPGDGPQHF	TGTGCCAGCTCACCGGGGACCACCCCAGGGGACGGGCCCCAGCATTTT
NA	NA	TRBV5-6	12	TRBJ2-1	CASSSFDNEQFF	TGTGCCAGCAGCTCATTTGACAATGAGCAGTTCTTC
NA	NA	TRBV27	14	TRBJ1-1	CASSFLGAGTEAFF	TGTGCCAGCAGTTTTCTGGGGGCAGGCACTGAAGCTTTCTTT
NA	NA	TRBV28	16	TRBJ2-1	CASSLSLSRSYNEQFF	TGTGCCAGCAGTTTATCGTTGAGTCGGTCCTACAATGAGCAGTTCTTC
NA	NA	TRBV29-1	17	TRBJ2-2	CRVGPGRAGSNTGELFF	TGCCGCGTGGGGCCGGGGCGGGCGGGAAGTAACACCGGGGAGCTGTTTTTT
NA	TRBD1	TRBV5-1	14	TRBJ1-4	CASSLTGVHEKLFF	TGCGCCAGCAGCTTGACAGGGGTCCATGAAAAACTGTTTTTT
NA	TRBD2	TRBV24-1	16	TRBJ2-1	CATSDPGGGSYNEQFF	TGTGCCACCAGTGATCCGGGGGGGGGCTCCTACAATGAGCAGTTCTTC
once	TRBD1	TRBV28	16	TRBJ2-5	CASSLSRGLYEETQYF	TGTGCCAGCAGTTTGTCCAGGGGGCTATACGAAGAGACCCAGTACTTC
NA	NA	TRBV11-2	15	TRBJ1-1	CASSSRTTLNTEAFF	TGTGCCAGCAGCTCCCGGACAACCTTGAACACTGAAGCTTTCTTT
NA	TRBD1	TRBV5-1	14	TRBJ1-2	CASSATTGPGGYTF	TGCGCCAGCAGCGCTACGACAGGGCCCGGTGGCTACACCTTC
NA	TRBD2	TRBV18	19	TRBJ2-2	CASSPEFWTSGRNTGELFF	TGTGCCAGCTCACCAGAGTTTTGGACTAGCGGTAGGAACACCGGGGAGCTGTTTTTT
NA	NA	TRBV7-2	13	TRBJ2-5	CASSPTPRETQYF	TGTGCCAGCAGCCCGACCCCGCGGGAGACCCAGTACTTC
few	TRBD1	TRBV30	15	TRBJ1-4	CAWDSQGAEGEKLFF	TGTGCCTGGGATTCACAGGGGGCTGAAGGTGAAAAACTGTTTTTT
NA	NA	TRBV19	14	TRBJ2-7	CASTARGTPYEQYF	TGTGCCAGTACCGCTCGGGGGACCCCCTACGAGCAGTACTTC
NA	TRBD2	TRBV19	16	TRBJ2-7	CASTSKGLAGSYEQYF	TGTGCCAGTACCTCGAAAGGGCTAGCGGGATCCTACGAGCAGTACTTC
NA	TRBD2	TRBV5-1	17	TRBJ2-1	CASRGATGTSGSLEQFF	TGCGCCAGCAGGGGTGCGACCGGGACTAGCGGGAGTTTGGAGCAGTTCTTC
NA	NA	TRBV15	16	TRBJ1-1	CATSSREGPSGTEAFF	TGTGCCACCAGCAGCCGGGAGGGACCCTCGGGCACTGAAGCTTTCTTT
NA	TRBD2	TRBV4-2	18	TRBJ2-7	CASSLVPRTSGSRGEQYF	TGTGCCAGCAGCCTTGTCCCGCGGACTAGCGGGAGTCGTGGCGAGCAGTACTTC
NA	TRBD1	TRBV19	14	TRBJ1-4	CASSMEGASEKLFF	TGTGCCAGTAGTATGGAGGGGGCGTCTGAAAAACTGTTTTTT
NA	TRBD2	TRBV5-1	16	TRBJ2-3	CASSSGLAGGTDTQYF	TGCGCCAGCAGCTCGGGACTAGCGGGAGGCACAGATACGCAGTATTTT
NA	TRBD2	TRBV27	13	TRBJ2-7	CASSSWTRGEQYF	TGTGCCAGCAGTTCGTGGACTAGAGGCGAGCAGTACTTC
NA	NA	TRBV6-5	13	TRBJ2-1	CASGVAETNEQFF	TGTGCCAGCGGGGTAGCGGAAACCAATGAGCAGTTCTTC
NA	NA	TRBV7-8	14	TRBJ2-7	CASSSGTGVYEQYF	TGTGCCAGCAGCTCCGGGACGGGGGTCTACGAGCAGTACTTC
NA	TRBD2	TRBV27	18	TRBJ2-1	CASSPRQLTSGRAYEQFF	TGTGCCAGCAGTCCTAGGCAACTGACTAGCGGGAGGGCCTATGAGCAGTTCTTC
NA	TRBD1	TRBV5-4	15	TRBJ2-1	CASSVGQGAFNEQFF	TGTGCCAGCAGCGTAGGACAGGGGGCATTTAATGAGCAGTTCTTC
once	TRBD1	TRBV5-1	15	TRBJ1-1	CASTGQGVAATEAFF	TGCGCCAGCACGGGGCAGGGGGTGGCGGCCACTGAAGCTTTCTTT
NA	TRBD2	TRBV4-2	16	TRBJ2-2	CASSQGFAGRAGELFF	TGTGCCAGCAGCCAAGGGTTCGCCGGGAGGGCCGGGGAGCTGTTTTTT
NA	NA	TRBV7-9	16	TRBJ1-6	CASSLQGSKNNSPLHF	TGTGCCAGCAGCTTACAGGGATCCAAAAATAATTCACCCCTCCACTTT
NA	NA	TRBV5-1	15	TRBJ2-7	CASSLVPGSSYEQYF	TGCGCCAGCAGCTTGGTTCCAGGTAGCTCCTACGAGCAGTACTTC
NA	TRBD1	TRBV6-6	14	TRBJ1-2	CASSPSTGGYGYTF	TGTGCCAGCAGTCCCTCGACAGGGGGCTATGGCTACACCTTC
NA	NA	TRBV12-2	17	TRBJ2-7	CASRLERLAGSSYEQYF	TGTGCAAGTCGCTTAGAACGACTAGCGGGGAGCTCCTACGAGCAGTACTTC
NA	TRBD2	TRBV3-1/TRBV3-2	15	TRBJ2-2	CASSRLAGNTGELFF	TGTGCCAGCAGCAGACTAGCGGGGAACACCGGGGAGCTGTTTTTT
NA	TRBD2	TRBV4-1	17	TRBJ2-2	CASSRLGVAGVTGELFF	TGCGCCAGCAGCCGCCTCGGGGTAGCGGGAGTCACCGGGGAGCTGTTTTTT
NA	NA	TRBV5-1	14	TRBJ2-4	CASSLTAGQNIQYF	TGCGCCAGCAGCTTGACCGCCGGTCAAAACATTCAGTACTTC
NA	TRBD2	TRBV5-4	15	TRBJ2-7	CASSSPTSGVNEQYF	TGTGCCAGCAGCTCCCCGACTAGCGGGGTAAACGAGCAGTACTTC
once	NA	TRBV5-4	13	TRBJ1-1	CASSPQGADEAFF	TGTGCCAGCAGCCCCCAAGGGGCGGATGAAGCTTTCTTT
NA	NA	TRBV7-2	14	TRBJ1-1	CASSRQGQNTEAFF	TGTGCCAGCAGTCGTCAGGGGCAGAACACTGAAGCTTTCTTT
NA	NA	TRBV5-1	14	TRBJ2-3	CASSNPGVADTQYF	TGCGCCAGCAGCAATCCGGGAGTGGCAGATACGCAGTATTTT
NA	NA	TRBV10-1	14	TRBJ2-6	CASSAGSGANVLTF	TGCGCCAGCAGTGCGGGGTCTGGGGCCAACGTCCTGACTTTC
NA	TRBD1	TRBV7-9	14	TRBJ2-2	CASSLDRGTGELFF	TGTGCCAGCAGCTTGGACAGGGGCACCGGGGAGCTGTTTTTT
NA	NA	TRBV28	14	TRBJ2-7	CASSGTSLIHEQYF	TGTGCCAGCAGCGGGACATCTTTGATCCACGAGCAGTACTTC
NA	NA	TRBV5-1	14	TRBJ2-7	CASSLGLSSYEQYF	TGCGCCAGCAGCTTGGGTCTGAGCTCCTACGAGCAGTACTTC
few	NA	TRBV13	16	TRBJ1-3	CASSQGSKISGNTIYF	TGTGCCAGCAGCCAGGGGAGCAAGATCTCTGGAAACACCATATATTTT
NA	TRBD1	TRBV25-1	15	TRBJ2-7	CASSESTGGVYEQYF	TGTGCCAGCAGTGAATCGACAGGGGGCGTCTACGAGCAGTACTTC
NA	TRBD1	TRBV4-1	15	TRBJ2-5	CASSQTRTGEETQYF	TGCGCCAGCAGCCAAACCCGGACAGGGGAAGAGACCCAGTACTTC
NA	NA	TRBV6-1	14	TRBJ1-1	CASSEQGRGTEAFF	TGTGCCAGCAGTGAACAGGGGAGGGGAACTGAAGCTTTCTTT
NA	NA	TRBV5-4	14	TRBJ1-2	CASSLQGTNYGYTF	TGTGCCAGCAGCTTGCAGGGAACTAACTATGGCTACACCTTC
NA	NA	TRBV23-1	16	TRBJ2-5	CASSQSIGPAGETQYF	TGCGCCAGCAGTCAATCGATAGGTCCAGCGGGAGAGACCCAGTACTTC
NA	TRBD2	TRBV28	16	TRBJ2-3	CASSLGGGGNTDTQYF	TGTGCCAGCAGTTTAGGCGGCGGGGGGAACACAGATACGCAGTATTTT
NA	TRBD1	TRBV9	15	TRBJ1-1	CASSGTGAPNTEAFF	TGTGCCAGCAGCGGCACAGGGGCCCCGAACACTGAAGCTTTCTTT
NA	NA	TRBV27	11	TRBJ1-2	CATAGPYGYTF	TGTGCCACCGCGGGGCCGTATGGCTACACCTTC
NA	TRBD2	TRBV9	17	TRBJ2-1	CASSTGTSGTVDNEQFF	TGTGCCAGCAGCACAGGGACTAGCGGGACGGTCGACAATGAGCAGTTCTTC
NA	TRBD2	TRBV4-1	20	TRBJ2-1	CASSQEGGLAGGWGRNEQFF	TGCGCCAGCAGCCAAGAAGGGGGACTAGCGGGAGGTTGGGGACGTAATGAGCAGTTCTTC